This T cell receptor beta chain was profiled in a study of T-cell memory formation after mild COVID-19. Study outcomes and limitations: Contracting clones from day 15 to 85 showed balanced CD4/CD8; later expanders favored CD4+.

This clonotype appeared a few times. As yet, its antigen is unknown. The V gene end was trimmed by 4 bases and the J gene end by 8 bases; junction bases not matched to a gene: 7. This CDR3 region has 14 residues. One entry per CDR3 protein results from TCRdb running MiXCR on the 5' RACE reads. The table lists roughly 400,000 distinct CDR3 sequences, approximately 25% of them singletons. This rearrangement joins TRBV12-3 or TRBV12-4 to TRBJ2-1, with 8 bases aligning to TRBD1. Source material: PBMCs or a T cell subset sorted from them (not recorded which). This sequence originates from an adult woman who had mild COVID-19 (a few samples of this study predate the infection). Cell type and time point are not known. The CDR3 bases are TGTGCCAGCAGTTGGGACAGGCCGAGCGATGAGCAGTTCTTC. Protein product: CASSWDRPSDEQFF.